One and the same sample provided the 23 T cell receptor beta chains below, sequenced in a study of control samples from healthy donors and cancer patients. Clones were read by immunoSEQ multiplex PCR, and TCRdb kept only the in-frame ones, dropping some. The sample has some 120,000 clones, around 87% seen once. The sample consisted of blood. The receptors derive from a man aged 55-75 years in good health.

This clone has only one observation. The chain joins TRBV7-9 to TRBJ1-1, with D hard to call. The CDR3 has 13 amino acids. The ends were cut back, 1 base at V and 1 base at J, with 4 bases in the middle. CDR1 SEHNR and CDR2 FQNEAQ come from the germline V gene (reference sequence). The CDR3 DNA is TGTGCCAGCAGCTTAGAAGCGAACACTGAAGCTTTCTTT. This translates into CASSLEANTEAFF.

This clone was detected once. This chain connects TRBV2 to TRBJ1-1, with D tentatively TRBD1 (5 bases). Germline-derived CDR1 and CDR2 are SNHLY and FYNNEI. The length of the CDR3 is 15 residues. V lost 5 bases to trimming and J lost 0 bases, with 13 bases between them. CDR3 nucleotide sequence: TGTGCCAGCAGTCGACGGGGCGTAGTGAACACTGAAGCTTTCTTT. It yields the protein CASSRRGVVNTEAFF. Filled out from reference TRBV2 and TRBJ1-1, the complete variable domain reads EPEVTQTPSHQVTQMGQEVILRCVPISNHLYFYWYRQILGQKVEFLVSFYNNEISEKSEIFDDQFSVERPDGSNFTLKIRSTKLEDSAMYFCASSRRGVVNTEAFFGQGTRLTVV.

The chain couples TRBV7-2 to TRBJ2-5; D call uncertain. CDR3 length equals 15 residues. CDR1 and CDR2 from the germline V gene are SGHTA and FQGNSA. The V end was cut by 0 bases, the J end by 5 bases, with 13 bases between. The CDR3 nucleotides are TGTGCCAGCAGCTTAGCGTCCTCCCTCCAGGAGACCCAGTACTTC. Translation: CASSLASSLQETQYF.

This clone occurred a few times. The rearrangement links TRBV4-3 to TRBJ1-6; D is uncertain. The V gene's germline CDR1 is LGHNA and CDR2 YSLEER. V gave up 0 bases and J gave up 10 bases, with 4 bases separating them. This CDR3 comprises 12 residues. In DNA form, the CDR3 reads TGCGCCAGCAGCCAAGAGAGGTCACCCCTCCACTTT. It specifies CASSQERSPLHF.

The chain links TRBV5-6 to TRBJ1-2; 9 bases are a match to TRBD1. V lost 3 bases, J lost 3 bases, and 9 bases stayed unmatched. CDR1 is SGHDT, CDR2 YYEEEE, per germline. The CDR3 runs to 16 residues. The CDR3 spells CASSWKQGALDYGYTF. Written as DNA, the CDR3 is TGTGCCAGCAGCTGGAAACAGGGGGCGCTTGACTATGGCTACACCTTC.

This chain joins TRBV19 and TRBJ1-2, with 9 bases that match TRBD1. V lost 5 bases and J lost 7; bases outside the gene matches: 8. CDR1 and CDR2 from the germline V gene are LNHDA and SQIVND (reference sequence). This CDR3 has 14 amino acids. CDR3 protein: CASSLGQGQRGYTF. Written as DNA, the CDR3 is TGTGCCAGTAGTTTGGGACAGGGCCAGCGTGGCTACACCTTC.

The chain joins TRBV6-6 to TRBJ1-2, with TRBD1 as a possible D gene (6 bases). Between the trimmed V and J ends, which lost 5 bases and 5 bases, there was a span of 9 bases. Germline V gene sequence: CDR1 MNHNY, CDR2 SVGAGI (reference sequence). This CDR3 region has 12 residues. The CDR3 protein is CASSGTFYGYTF. The CDR3, as DNA: TGTGCCAGCAGTGGGACATTTTATGGCTACACCTTC.

Regarding this clone: The CDR3 carries no conserved terminal phenylalanine or tryptophan, so it likely arises from a read error. The DNA is left out, because the CDR3 cannot be placed on it with certainty; the CDR3 is given as TCRdb lists it. The chain employs TRBV18 and TRBJ1-5. The CDR3 length is 14 residues, termini included. Germline assignment: CDR1 KGHSH and CDR2 LQKENI. The CDR3 loop is CASSPRFGLWGSPV.

The sample holds one count of this clone. This chain uses TRBV28 with TRBJ1-2; D call uncertain. Germline V gene sequence: CDR1 MDHEN, CDR2 SYDVKM. The CDR3 length is 14 residues. Between the trimmed V and J ends, which lost 3 bases and 2 bases, there was a span of 10 bases. The CDR3 DNA reads as TGTGCCAGCAGTTTCGCTCCGGGGAACTATGGCTACACCTTC. It translates to CASSFAPGNYGYTF.

The rearrangement joins TRBV6-1 to TRBJ1-2; D is perhaps TRBD1 (6 bases). The CDR3 sequence is 14 residues long. Trimming pared 1 base from V and 4 bases from J, leaving 10 bases between. The germline V gene encodes CDR1 MNHNS and CDR2 SASEGT. The CDR3 is CASSEGGPSYGYTF. As DNA, the CDR3 is TGTGCCAGCAGTGAAGGGGGGCCTAGCTATGGCTACACCTTC.

This chain connects TRBV29-1 to TRBJ2-7, with 7 bases lining up with TRBD1. V shed 4 bases and J 2 bases; nucleotides not matched to a gene: 14. The CDR3 runs to 16 residues. Germline V CDR1 and CDR2: SQVTM, ANQGSEA. CDR3 in DNA: TGCAGCGTTGCAGGACAGGCCACCTCAGGCCCCTACGAGCAGTACTTC. Translation gives CSVAGQATSGPYEQYF.

The genes are TRBV14 and TRBJ1-1, with D possibly being TRBD1 (6 bases). Germline V lookup: CDR1 SGHDN, CDR2 FVKESK. V was pared by 4 bases and J by 0 bases, with 6 bases between. CDR3 size: 13 residues. The CDR3 is CASSRQVNTEAFF. The CDR3 DNA follows: TGTGCCAGCAGCCGACAGGTGAACACTGAAGCTTTCTTT.

The chain joins TRBV28 to TRBJ1-4; 8 bases match TRBD1. The J segment lost 4 bases and the V segment lost 5 bases, leaving 6 bases of the junction unmatched. Per the germline V gene, CDR1 is MDHEN and CDR2 is SYDVKM. The CDR3 totals 15 residues. CDR3 sequence: CASSITTGVNEKLFF. Here the CDR3 DNA reads TGTGCCAGCAGTATAACGACAGGGGTTAATGAAAAACTGTTTTTT.

CDR3 protein: CASTATSPGELFF. CDR3 DNA sequence: TGTGCCAGCACGGCGACTAGTCCCGGGGAGCTGTTTTTT. The chain combines TRBV12-3 or TRBV12-4 with TRBJ2-2; possible D gene TRBD2, 6 bases. V was pared by 7 bases and J by 6 bases, with 12 bases between. There are 13 residues in the CDR3.

The V and J genes are TRBV30 and TRBJ2-1, with D possibly being TRBD1 (6 bases). Germline CDR1 reads GTSNPN; CDR2 reads SVGIG (reference sequence). The V and J ends lost 4 bases and 0 bases respectively, with 10 bases between them. The CDR3 is 14 residues long. As DNA, the CDR3 is TGTGCCTGGATTACAGGGATCTCCTACAATGAGCAGTTCTTC. Its translation: CAWITGISYNEQFF.

The chain combines TRBV3-1 (or the pseudogene TRBV3-2) with TRBJ1-5; 8 bases are a match to TRBD1. CDR1 and CDR2 (germline): LGHDT, YNNKEL (reference sequence). V lost 4 bases, J lost 2 bases, and 1 base stayed unmatched. There are 14 residues in the CDR3. CDR3 amino acids: CASSLGQGNQPQHF. DNA of the CDR3: TGTGCCAGCAGCCTGGGACAGGGCAATCAGCCCCAGCATTTT.

The V call is TRBV13, the J call TRBJ1-6, with no clear D. V was trimmed by 3 bases and J by 6 bases, leaving 9 bases between them. The CDR3 loop spans 14 amino acids. Germline V gene lookup returns CDR1 PRHDT and CDR2 FYEKMQ (reference sequence). CDR3 protein: CASSLGSFNSPLHF. CDR3 nucleotides: TGTGCCAGCAGCTTGGGGAGTTTTAATTCACCCCTCCACTTT.

The chain uses TRBV19 and TRBJ2-5, with D perhaps matching TRBD1 or TRBD2 (6 bases each). The germline V gene has CDR1 LNHDA and CDR2 SQIVND (reference sequence). The CDR3 totals 16 residues. Trimming removed 2 bases at V and 2 bases at J, with 15 bases between. The CDR3 reads CASSIMGGAGQETQYF. Written as DNA, the CDR3 is TGTGCCAGTAGTATAATGGGGGGCGCCGGGCAAGAGACCCAGTACTTC.

CDR3 nucleotide sequence: TGTGCCAGCAGCAAAAAATCCCATTTTCAGCCCCAGCATTTT. Its protein product is CASSKKSHFQPQHF. This rearrangement joins TRBV5-6 to TRBJ1-5; D is undetermined. V was shortened by 4 bases and J by 6 bases, with 14 bases between the two germline ends. This CDR3 has 14 residues. The germline V gene has CDR1 SGHDT and CDR2 YYEEEE.

The chain recombines TRBV28 with TRBJ1-2; no clear D. V dropped 3 bases and J dropped 0 bases, with 11 bases sitting between them. The CDR3 spans 15 residues. Germline CDR1 reads MDHEN; CDR2 reads SYDVKM. The CDR3 loop reads CASSFPTGSNYGYTF. CDR3 nucleotide sequence: TGTGCCAGCAGTTTCCCGACGGGCTCTAACTATGGCTACACCTTC.

This clone was seen a few times. This sequence joins TRBV11-2 and TRBJ2-7; D not resolved. CDR1 SGHAT and CDR2 FQNNGV come from the germline V gene. This CDR3 contains 12 residues. Trimming removed 1 base at V and 4 bases at J, with 5 bases between. The CDR3 loop is CASSLGLYEQYF. DNA of the CDR3: TGTGCCAGCAGCTTAGGCCTTTACGAGCAGTACTTC.

This clone appeared a single time. The chain has TRBV30 and TRBJ1-6; no reliable D call. Germline V gives CDR1 GTSNPN, CDR2 SVGIG (reference sequence). V lost 3 bases and J 9 bases, leaving 18 bases between the germline ends. This CDR3 spans 15 amino acids. DNA for the CDR3: TGTGCCTGGAGCGGACGGGGAGCTAATACTTCACCCCTCCACTTT. Translating it yields CAWSGRGANTSPLHF.

CDR3 coding DNA: TGTGCCAGCAGCTTTGGACTAGCGCAAGATACGCAGTATTTT. This gives the protein CASSFGLAQDTQYF. The J gene is TRBJ2-3, the V gene TRBV9, with 9 bases aligning to TRBD2. CDR3 length: 14 residues. CDR1 SGDLS and CDR2 YYNGEE come from the germline V gene. The V segment lost 4 bases and the J segment 5 bases; nucleotides outside the gene matches: 5.